The 11 T cell receptor beta chains below come from one sample, sequenced in a study of cytomegalovirus exposure and HLA in healthy donors. PCR employed 60 Vbeta and 13 Jbeta primers. Sequencing used immunoSEQ multiplex PCR; TCRdb keeps in-frame clones, though not all of them. Counted here are about 150,000 clones, 60% to 80% occurring once; the ten biggest clones make up more than 10%. Source material: PBMCs. Every receptor here comes from a man between 25 and 39 years old in good health and CMV-seropositive.

The chain is built from TRBV7-3 and TRBJ1-2; D possibly corresponds to TRBD1 (6 bases). V shed 5 bases and J shed 7 bases, with 14 bases lying between them. The CDR3 loop spans 13 amino acids. Germline CDR1 and CDR2: SGHTA and FQGTGA. Here the CDR3 DNA reads TGTGCCAGCAGCCGGGACAACGAGGGTGGCTACACCTTC. It translates to CASSRDNEGGYTF.

The table lists this clone with a few counts. The V gene is TRBV19, the J gene TRBJ1-1, with 9 bases matching TRBD1. Germline loops: CDR1 LNHDA, CDR2 SQIVND (reference sequence). The CDR3 runs 15 residues. V trimming: 7 bases; J trimming: 5 bases; junction bases outside the gene matches: 11. The CDR3, as DNA: TGTGCCAGTACCCCTACCGGGACAGGGAAGACTGAAGCTTTCTTT. Translating it yields CASTPTGTGKTEAFF. The full variable domain, its missing parts supplied by reference TRBV19 and TRBJ1-1, is DGGITQSPKYLFRKEGQNVTLSCEQNLNHDAMYWYRQDPGQGLRLIYYSQIVNDFQKGDIAEGYSVSREKKESFPLTVTSAQKNPTAFYLCASTPTGTGKTEAFFGQGTRLTVV.

The V gene is TRBV5-1, the J gene TRBJ2-2; a possible D gene is TRBD2 (6 bases). Trimming left V 0 bases short and J 1 base short, with 10 bases between. The CDR3 runs to 16 residues. Germline-derived CDR1 and CDR2 are SGHRS and YFSETQ. The DNA for the CDR3 is TGCGCCAGCAGCTTGGCCGGGACTCAGAACACCGGGGAGCTGTTTTTT. The encoded protein is CASSLAGTQNTGELFF.

This clone was seen once. The V gene is TRBV19, the J gene TRBJ1-5; 10 bases map to TRBD1. There are 13 residues in the CDR3. V lost 5 bases to trimming and J lost 8 bases; unmatched junction nucleotides: 3. From germline, CDR1 is LNHDA and CDR2 SQIVND (reference sequence). The CDR3 reads CASSADRGEPQHF. The CDR3 DNA sequence: TGTGCCAGTAGTGCGGACAGGGGGGAGCCCCAGCATTTT. Looking up the rest from reference TRBV19 and TRBJ1-5 gives the full variable domain: DGGITQSPKYLFRKEGQNVTLSCEQNLNHDAMYWYRQDPGQGLRLIYYSQIVNDFQKGDIAEGYSVSREKKESFPLTVTSAQKNPTAFYLCASSADRGEPQHFGDGTRLSIL.

The chain recombines TRBV5-1 with TRBJ2-5; TRBD1 matches 7 bases. Germline CDR1 SGHRS, CDR2 YFSETQ. With V trimmed by 3 bases and J by 5 bases, 7 bases remained unmatched. The CDR3 is 14 amino acids. The CDR3 reads CASSWGQKGETQYF. The CDR3 nucleotides read TGCGCCAGCAGCTGGGGACAGAAAGGGGAGACCCAGTACTTC.

The gene calls are TRBV6-1 and TRBJ2-2; 12 nucleotides line up with TRBD2. This CDR3 has 14 residues. Germline V gene data show CDR1 as MNHNS and CDR2 as SASEGT. The V segment lost 10 bases and the J segment 3 bases; nucleotides outside the gene matches: 3. CDR3 nucleotides: TGTGCCACTAGACTAGCGGGAGACACCGGGGAGCTGTTTTTT. Protein: CATRLAGDTGELFF.

The CDR3 is CASSSSGDGGTGELFF. DNA of the CDR3: TGTGCCAGCAGTTCCTCAGGGGATGGAGGAACCGGGGAGCTGTTTTTT. The rearrangement joins TRBV27 to TRBJ2-2, with a possible D match to TRBD1 (6 bases). Germline assignment: CDR1 MNHEY and CDR2 SMNVEV (reference sequence). This CDR3 comprises 16 residues. With 4 bases removed from V and 5 bases from J, the gap between germline ends came to 17 bases.

This clone was recorded only once. The chain carries TRBV4-2 and TRBJ2-1, with TRBD2 identical over 13 bases. This CDR3 contains 17 residues. V shed 4 bases, J shed 8 bases, and the junction held 11 bases outside the gene matches. Germline-derived CDR1 and CDR2 are LGHNA and YNFKEQ. CDR3 amino acids: CASSLGGTSGRVYEQFF. In nucleotides, the CDR3 is TGTGCCAGCAGCCTTGGGGGTACTAGCGGGAGGGTGTATGAGCAGTTCTTC.

The rearrangement joins TRBV7-9 to TRBJ2-7, with D perhaps matching TRBD1 (6 bases). In germline, CDR1 is SEHNR, CDR2 FQNEAQ (reference sequence). This CDR3 comprises 13 residues. V was clipped by 4 bases and J by 1 base, with 8 bases between them. The CDR3 region is CASSSQGSYEQYF. The CDR3 nucleotides read TGTGCCAGCAGCTCCCAGGGGTCCTACGAGCAGTACTTC.

The rearrangement links TRBV19 to TRBJ2-1, with a possible D match to TRBD1 (6 bases). The CDR3 length is 16 residues. The V and J ends lost 5 bases and 0 bases respectively, with 14 bases between them. Germline V gives CDR1 LNHDA, CDR2 SQIVND (reference sequence). In nucleotides, the CDR3 is TGTGCCAGTAGTCCCCGTGACAGGAGCTCCTACAATGAGCAGTTCTTC. Translated, it gives CASSPRDRSSYNEQFF.

This clone occurred once. The CDR3 DNA reads as TGTGCCAGCAGCGCAGAACCCCGCCCTAGCGGGAACAATGAGCAGTTCTTC. Translated: CASSAEPRPSGNNEQFF. The genes are TRBV7-9 and TRBJ2-1; 9 nucleotides match TRBD2. Germline V gene lookup returns CDR1 SEHNR and CDR2 FQNEAQ (reference sequence). J was trimmed by 5 bases and V by 5 bases; bases with no gene match: 13. CDR3 size: 17 residues.